This TCR beta chain was recorded in a study of response to subunit inactivated influenza vaccine. CDR3 length equals 14 residues. From germline, CDR1 is LGHNA and CDR2 YNFKEQ. V was clipped by 0 bases and J by 0 bases, with 6 bases between them. Note on this clonotype: Its antigen is unknown.

Each CDR3 protein gets one entry after TCRdb re-called the RT-PCR reads with MiXCR. The sample has approximately 520,000 distinct CDR3 sequences; 25% are singletons. Study-wide findings and caveats: After each seasonal influenza vaccination, few new T cells are recruited, the authors suggested.

The sequence was collected from a middle-aged man who received an inactivated influenza vaccine. The sample in question was CD4+ T cells sorted from PBMCs, obtained more than 4 days after vaccination. The chain is built from TRBV4-2 and TRBJ2-7; D remains ambiguous. CDR3 amino acids: CASSQEGHSYEQYF. The CDR3 DNA reads TGTGCCAGCAGCCAAGAGGGCCACTCCTACGAGCAGTACTTC.